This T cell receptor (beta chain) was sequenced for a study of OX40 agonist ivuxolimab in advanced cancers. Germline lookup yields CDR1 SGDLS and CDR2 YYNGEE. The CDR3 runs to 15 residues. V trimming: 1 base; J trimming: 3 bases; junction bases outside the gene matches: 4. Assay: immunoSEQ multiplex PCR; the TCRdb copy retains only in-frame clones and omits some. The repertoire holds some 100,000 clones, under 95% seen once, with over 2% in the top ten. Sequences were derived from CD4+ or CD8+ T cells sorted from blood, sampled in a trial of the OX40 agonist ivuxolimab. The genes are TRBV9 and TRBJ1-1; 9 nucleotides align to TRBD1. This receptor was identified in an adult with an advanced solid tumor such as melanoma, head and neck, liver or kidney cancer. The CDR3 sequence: CASSVLDRGYTEAFF. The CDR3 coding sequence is TGTGCCAGCAGCGTATTGGACAGGGGTTACACTGAAGCTTTCTTT.